This TCR beta chain was captured in a study of post-analysis software for immune sequencing data. About the study: Courses of disease covered relapsing-remitting, secondary progressive and progressive-relapsing multiple sclerosis. Study findings and constraints: A handful of TRBV segments were more frequent in patients than controls; TRBV5-6, TRBV5-1 and TRBV20-1 belonged to this group. When compared against controls, multiple sclerosis patients showed significantly lower normalized Chao1 diversity.

Prepared TCR beta cDNA libraries contained unique molecular identifiers. TCRdb called the PCR reads again in MiXCR, with one record for every CDR3 protein. Among about half a million distinct CDR3 sequences, under 55% were seen once, and the ten largest hold about an eighth. As regards this clonotype: The antigen is not known.

The V and J ends lost 5 bases and 1 base, in that order; junction bases with no gene match: 6. There are 17 residues in the CDR3. Germline CDR1 MDHEN, CDR2 SYDVKM. The sequenced sample consisted of blood. The chain combines TRBV28 with TRBJ2-6; 9 bases align to TRBD1. The receptor was derived from a girl under 18 with multiple sclerosis. The chain's CDR3 is CASSGTGTPSGANVLTF. The CDR3, as DNA: TGTGCCAGCAGTGGGACAGGGACGCCGTCTGGGGCCAACGTCCTGACTTTC.